Presented here are 22 T cell receptor beta chains from one specimen sequenced in a study of cytomegalovirus exposure and HLA in healthy donors. The PCR made use of 60 Vbeta and 13 Jbeta primers. Using immunoSEQ multiplex PCR, the repertoire was profiled, and TCRdb retains in-frame clones only, with some absent. The repertoire holds around 90,000 clones, around 59% seen once, with 2% to 2.5% in the top ten. The sequencing input was PBMCs. All receptors derive from a human donor in good health.

This clone has only a few counts. V is TRBV28 and J is TRBJ1-5; 9 bases line up with TRBD1. CDR1 is MDHEN, CDR2 SYDVKM, per germline. J lost 3 bases, V lost 6 bases, and 9 bases had no gene match. The CDR3 is 16 residues long. The CDR3, as DNA: TGTGCCAGCAGGCCCTTGGGACAGGGTACCAATCAGCCCCAGCATTTT. Translation: CASRPLGQGTNQPQHF.

This clone appeared a few times. The chain is built from TRBV18 and TRBJ2-5; D may be TRBD1 (6 bases). CDR3 length equals 15 residues. Looked up from germline, CDR1 is KGHSH and CDR2 is LQKENI. V was shortened by 2 bases and J by 4 bases, with 14 bases between the two germline ends. In nucleotides, the CDR3 is TGTGCCAGCTCACCAAGGGACAACAGACTAGAGACCCAGTACTTC. Its translation: CASSPRDNRLETQYF.

The V gene is TRBV7-2, the J gene TRBJ2-1, with TRBD2 identical over 9 bases. The J segment lost 0 bases and the V segment lost 2 bases, leaving 5 bases of the junction unmatched. The CDR3 totals 17 residues. Looked up from germline, CDR1 is SGHTA and CDR2 is FQGNSA. CDR3 coding DNA: TGTGCCAGCAGCTTATTTGTACTAGCGGGCTCCTACAATGAGCAGTTCTTC. This codes for CASSLFVLAGSYNEQFF.

For the CDR3, the DNA is TGTGCCAGCAGCAGGGACTCAAATGAAAAACTGTTTTTT. Translated, it gives CASSRDSNEKLFF. The J gene is TRBJ1-4, the V gene TRBV11-3, with D maybe TRBD1 (5 bases). Trimming took off 5 bases at V and 5 bases at J, with 9 bases between the two ends. The CDR3 length is 13 residues. Per the germline V gene, CDR1 is SGHNT and CDR2 is YENEEA. Variable domain in full (rest from reference TRBV11-3 and TRBJ1-4): EAGVVQSPRYKIIEKKQPVAFWCNPISGHNTLYWYLQNLGQGPELLIRYENEEAVDDSQLPKDRFSAERLKGVDSTLKIQPAELGDSAVYLCASSRDSNEKLFFGSGTQLSVL.

The chain couples TRBV29-1 to TRBJ2-5, with 8 bases fitting TRBD1. V trimming: 7 bases; J trimming: 5 bases; junction bases outside the gene matches: 24. The CDR3 sequence is 18 residues long. Germline V CDR1 and CDR2: SQVTM, ANQGSEA. This chain's CDR3 is CSARETRGRVSIAETQYF. CDR3 in DNA: TGCAGCGCGCGTGAGACCAGGGGGCGCGTGTCAATCGCGGAGACCCAGTACTTC. Full variable domain (missing parts from reference TRBV29-1 and TRBJ2-5): SAVISQKPSRDICQRGTSLTIQCQVDSQVTMMFWYRQQPGQSLTLIATANQGSEATYESGFVIDKFPISRPNLTFSTLTVSNMSPEDSSIYLCSARETRGRVSIAETQYFGPGTRLLVL.

The rearrangement links TRBV29-1 to TRBJ2-2, with D possibly TRBD1 on 6 matching bases. The CDR3 contains 14 residues. V shed 6 bases and J shed 0 bases, with 11 bases lying between them. CDR1 is SQVTM, CDR2 ANQGSEA, per germline. The chain's CDR3 is CSVQGSANTGELFF. CDR3 nucleotides: TGCAGCGTCCAGGGGAGCGCGAACACCGGGGAGCTGTTTTTT.

The table lists this clone with a count of one. V and J are TRBV6-5 and TRBJ2-4; 7 nucleotides match TRBD1. The CDR3 runs to 13 residues. With 4 bases clipped from V and 3 bases from J, the junction kept 0 bases outside the gene matches. Germline V gives CDR1 MNHEY, CDR2 SVGAGI. The CDR3 spells CASSSGGKNIQYF. Here the CDR3 DNA reads TGTGCCAGCAGTTCAGGGGGCAAAAACATTCAGTACTTC.

This chain links TRBV9 with TRBJ1-5; 8 bases fit TRBD1. Germline CDR1 reads SGDLS; CDR2 reads YYNGEE. The CDR3 is 15 residues long. V shed 4 bases and J 3 bases; nucleotides not matched to a gene: 6. The CDR3 spells CASSPDRGPNQPQHF. CDR3 DNA sequence: TGTGCCAGCAGCCCCGACAGGGGCCCCAATCAGCCCCAGCATTTT.

This clone came up a few times. The chain combines TRBV18 with TRBJ2-5; 9 bases line up with TRBD2. The assigned J gene may be wrong: the sequence end matches TRBJ2-7 better. The CDR3 has 15 amino acids. Germline CDR1 KGHSH, CDR2 LQKENI. The CDR3 sequence is CASSRPVTSGYEQYF. Written as DNA, the CDR3 is TGTGCCAGCTCACGACCAGTGACTAGCGGCTACGAGCAGTACTTC.

This chain connects TRBV5-4 to TRBJ1-4; maybe TRBD1 (5 bases). This CDR3 comprises 14 residues. V was trimmed by 4 bases and J by 6 bases, leaving 13 bases between them. In germline, CDR1 is SGHNT, CDR2 YYREEE (reference sequence). The CDR3 here is CASSGGGGDEKLFF. CDR3 DNA: TGTGCCAGCAGCGGGGGGGGAGGGGATGAAAAACTGTTTTTT.

This clone was detected only a few times. The chain has TRBV19 and TRBJ1-1; possibly TRBD1 for D (5 bases). The V and J ends lost 4 bases and 6 bases respectively, with 9 bases between them. The germline CDR1 and CDR2 sequences are LNHDA and SQIVND (reference sequence). The CDR3 runs 12 residues. The CDR3 is CASSNGGAEAFF. The CDR3 region has the DNA TGTGCCAGTAGTAATGGGGGGGCTGAAGCTTTCTTT. The full variable domain, completed using reference TRBV19 and TRBJ1-1, is DGGITQSPKYLFRKEGQNVTLSCEQNLNHDAMYWYRQDPGQGLRLIYYSQIVNDFQKGDIAEGYSVSREKKESFPLTVTSAQKNPTAFYLCASSNGGAEAFFGQGTRLTVV.

This clone was counted a few times. CDR3 sequence reads: CASSLGTGEQYF. CDR3 DNA sequence: TGTGCCAGCAGCTTGGGGACAGGCGAGCAGTACTTC. The gene calls are TRBV5-4 and TRBJ2-7, with 7 bases aligning to TRBD1. V lost 0 bases and J lost 6; bases outside the gene matches: 0. CDR1 and CDR2 (germline): SGHNT, YYREEE (reference sequence). The length of the CDR3 is 12 residues.

The chain employs TRBV7-9 and TRBJ1-3, with unresolved D. Per germline, CDR1 SEHNR and CDR2 FQNEAQ (reference sequence). Trimming took off 3 bases at V and 0 bases at J, with 9 bases between the two ends. This CDR3 has 15 residues. DNA for the CDR3: TGTGCCAGCAGCTTTGCGGGGTCCTCTGGAAACACCATATATTTT. Translated: CASSFAGSSGNTIYF.

This clone was detected a few times. The V gene is TRBV4-3, the J gene TRBJ1-3; D call uncertain. CDR1 is LGHNA, CDR2 YSLEER, per germline. Trimming cost V 0 bases and J 9 bases, with 9 bases left between them. The CDR3 loop spans 13 amino acids. CDR3 DNA sequence: TGCGCCAGCAGCCAAGATCACCAGGCCACCATATATTTT. It encodes CASSQDHQATIYF.

The gene calls are TRBV28 and TRBJ2-1; the D is unclear. The CDR3 loop spans 11 amino acids. The germline gives CDR1 MDHEN, CDR2 SYDVKM. V gave up 6 bases and J gave up 9 bases, with 9 bases separating them. The CDR3 loop is CASSAAGEQFF. DNA of the CDR3: TGTGCCAGCAGCGCGGCTGGTGAGCAGTTCTTC.

The rearrangement joins TRBV4-1 to TRBJ1-5; no clear D gene. The CDR3 extends over 15 amino acids. Trimming pared 0 bases from V and 5 bases from J, leaving 11 bases between. Germline-derived CDR1 and CDR2 are MGHRA and YSYEKL. CDR3 residues: CASSQDAERYQPQHF. CDR3 DNA sequence: TGCGCCAGCAGCCAAGATGCGGAGAGATATCAGCCCCAGCATTTT.

The chain carries TRBV5-6 and TRBJ2-2; 7 positions match TRBD1. CDR3 length: 14 residues. Germline V gene lookup returns CDR1 SGHDT and CDR2 YYEEEE. The trim removed 4 bases at V and 3 bases at J, leaving 3 bases unmatched. The DNA for the CDR3 is TGTGCCAGCAGCCCCGACAGGGACACCGGGGAGCTGTTTTTT. This sequence encodes CASSPDRDTGELFF.

V is TRBV5-1 and J is TRBJ2-1; TRBD2 matches 8 bases. The CDR3 covers 15 residues. Per germline, CDR1 SGHRS and CDR2 YFSETQ. J was trimmed by 3 bases and V by 0 bases; bases with no gene match: 2. CDR3 protein: CASSLGGGFYNEQFF. In DNA form, the CDR3 reads TGCGCCAGCAGCTTGGGCGGGGGGTTCTACAATGAGCAGTTCTTC.

The V call is TRBV18, the J call TRBJ1-2; no reliable D call. The V end lost 2 bases, the J end lost 7 bases, and 14 bases lay between the germline ends. The germline V gene has CDR1 KGHSH and CDR2 LQKENI. The CDR3 has 14 residues. The CDR3 sequence: CASSPIGGRPGYTF. CDR3 nucleotide sequence: TGTGCCAGCTCACCAATCGGAGGCAGGCCTGGCTACACCTTC.

The J gene is TRBJ2-7, the V gene TRBV29-1; 7 bases map to TRBD1. The CDR3 runs to 13 residues. With V trimmed by 6 bases and J by 2 bases, 7 bases remained unmatched. The V gene's germline CDR1 is SQVTM and CDR2 ANQGSEA. In DNA, the CDR3 is TGCAGCGTCTTACAGGGGCTAACCTACGAGCAGTACTTC. Residues: CSVLQGLTYEQYF.

The chain recombines TRBV19 with TRBJ1-5; D might be TRBD1 (5 bases). The V and J ends lost 6 bases and 3 bases respectively, with 21 bases between them. CDR1 and CDR2 (germline): LNHDA, SQIVND (reference sequence). The CDR3 has 17 residues. Here the CDR3 reads CASRGGRRGADNQPQHF. DNA of the CDR3: TGTGCCAGTAGGGGGGGTCGTAGAGGGGCGGACAATCAGCCCCAGCATTTT.

The chain couples TRBV2 to TRBJ2-1, with 11 bases lining up with TRBD2. In germline, CDR1 is SNHLY, CDR2 FYNNEI. The CDR3 runs 15 residues. J gave up 9 bases and V 1 base, and 5 bases lay outside the gene matches. The CDR3 is CASSEVAGGLGEQFF. CDR3 DNA sequence: TGTGCCAGCAGTGAAGTAGCGGGGGGGCTTGGTGAGCAGTTCTTC.